This is a list of T cell receptor beta chains from one sample in a study of T cell responses to AZD1222 COVID-19 vaccine. Assay used: immunoSEQ multiplex PCR; TCRdb lists only in-frame clones, some missing. The sample lists about 120,000 clones, 80% to 90% occurring once. The sample consisted of peripheral blood, taken on day 0 of AZD1222 vaccination. Source of these receptors: an adult in good health. The CDR3 runs from the conserved cysteine through the conserved F or W. D genes are given only for firm matches. Clone size is not always given. Where it is, it says once, few, many or a class for expanded clones.

>.|TRBV18|.|TRBJ2-7
CASSDLSGSPYEQYF
TGTGCCAGCTCGGACTTGAGTGGCAGTCCCTACGAGCAGTACTTC
>.|TRBV5-6|.|TRBJ1-6
CASSLLRERFRNSPLHF
TGTGCCAGCAGCTTGTTGAGGGAGAGGTTCCGTAATTCACCCCTCCACTTT
>once|TRBV27|.|TRBJ2-7
CASSWSFSSYEQYF
TGTGCCAGCAGTTGGAGCTTCAGCTCCTACGAGCAGTACTTC
>.|TRBV7-6|TRBD1|TRBJ1-4
CASSLVKGAGEKLFF
TGTGCCAGCAGCTTAGTAAAGGGGGCAGGGGAAAAACTGTTTTTT
>.|TRBV3-1/TRBV3-2|.|TRBJ1-2
CASSGDGYGYTF
TGTGCCAGCAGTGGGGACGGCTATGGCTACACCTTC
>.|TRBV7-9|TRBD1|TRBJ1-4
CASSLGNSGTGGEKLFF
TGTGCCAGCAGCTTAGGCAACTCCGGGACAGGGGGCGAAAAACTGTTTTTT
>few|TRBV6-2/TRBV6-3|.|TRBJ1-2
CASSLAGAWYGYTF
TGTGCCAGCAGCCTCGCAGGGGCTTGGTATGGCTACACCTTC
>.|TRBV12-5|TRBD1|TRBJ1-3
CASGLSRTGRSSGNTIYF
TGTGCTAGTGGTTTGTCCCGGACAGGGCGCAGCTCTGGAAACACCATATATTTT
>.|TRBV19|.|TRBJ2-5
CASSSRPEETQYF
TGTGCCAGTAGTAGTCGACCAGAAGAGACCCAGTACTTC
>.|TRBV7-8|.|TRBJ2-3
CASSPGGTDTQYF
TGTGCCAGCAGCCCAGGGGGCACAGATACGCAGTATTTT
>.|TRBV27|TRBD2|TRBJ2-2
CASSETSAALNTGELFF
TGTGCCAGCAGTGAGACTAGCGCGGCCCTCAACACCGGGGAGCTGTTTTTT
>.|TRBV6-5|TRBD1|TRBJ1-6
CASSTGQGNSPLHF
TGTGCCAGCAGTACGGGACAGGGGAATTCACCCCTCCACTTT
>.|TRBV6-8|TRBD2|TRBJ2-7
CASKCPHSGGPPESPEQYF
TGTGCCAGCAAGTGCCCACATAGCGGGGGGCCCCCCGAGTCTCCCGAGCAGTACTTC
>.|TRBV13|.|TRBJ1-2
CASRIEGGANGYTF
TGTGCCAGCAGAATCGAGGGGGGCGCCAATGGCTACACCTTC
>once|TRBV29-1|.|TRBJ2-3
CSVSPGDSGPETDTQYF
TGCAGCGTTTCCCCGGGGGATTCGGGGCCAGAGACAGATACGCAGTATTTT
>few|TRBV11-3|.|TRBJ2-1
CASSLLGQDYNEQFF
TGTGCCAGCAGCTTGCTAGGTCAGGACTACAATGAGCAGTTCTTC
>.|TRBV19|.|TRBJ2-7
CASSAQSGREQYF
TGTGCCAGTAGTGCCCAGTCAGGGCGCGAGCAGTACTTC
>.|TRBV6-6|.|TRBJ2-2
CASSYSVVRSELFF
TGTGCCAGCAGTTACTCTGTGGTTAGGTCGGAGCTGTTTTTT
>.|TRBV30|.|TRBJ1-1
CAAEFSGTGDTEAFF
TGTGCTGCCGAGTTTTCAGGGACGGGAGACACTGAAGCTTTCTTT
>.|TRBV7-2|.|TRBJ2-5
CASSLDPGQQETQYF
TGTGCCAGCAGCTTGGACCCGGGACAACAAGAGACCCAGTACTTC
>.|TRBV19|TRBD1|TRBJ2-2
CASSPRDSANTGELFF
TGTGCCAGTAGCCCCCGGGACAGCGCGAACACCGGGGAGCTGTTTTTT
>.|TRBV6-5|TRBD2|TRBJ2-1
CASSYGGRAPYNEQFF
TGTGCCAGCAGTTATGGCGGGAGGGCCCCCTACAATGAGCAGTTCTTC
>.|TRBV7-8|TRBD2|TRBJ2-7
CASSRSVTSGSEYEQYF
TGTGCCAGCAGCCGATCGGTGACTAGCGGGAGCGAATACGAGCAGTACTTC
>once|TRBV11-3|.|TRBJ2-5
CASSLDRFQETQYF
TGTGCCAGCAGCTTAGACAGATTCCAAGAGACCCAGTACTTC
>.|TRBV2|TRBD1|TRBJ2-7
CASSEASGTVIHEQYF
TGTGCCAGCAGTGAAGCTTCCGGGACAGTCATCCACGAGCAGTACTTC
>few|TRBV5-6|.|TRBJ2-2
CASSFWRRTSITGELFF
.
>.|TRBV11-3|TRBD2|TRBJ2-7
CASSLDGGSSDEQYF
TGTGCCAGCAGCTTAGACGGCGGGAGTTCTGACGAGCAGTACTTC